This T cell receptor (beta chain) appears in the sequencing data of a study of shared clonotypes between healthy human individuals. Study as a whole: Per donor, CD8 memory used one plate, CD8 naive used two, CD4 memory used three and CD4 naive used three.

Naivety among CD8 cells was defined by CD45RO negativity and positive CCR7 selection, thereby excluding terminally differentiated effector memory CD45RA+ cells. CDR1 and CDR2 from the germline V gene are SGHNT and YYREEE (reference sequence). V shed 0 bases and J 4 bases; nucleotides not matched to a gene: 9. The length of the CDR3 is 17 residues. Clones were sequenced by immunoSEQ multiplex PCR, and TCRdb holds only the in-frame ones, with some missing. Of around 1.9 million clones detected, roughly 93% appear once; the ten largest clones hold more than 1.5%. The material sequenced was naive CD8+ T cells from PBMCs. The chain combines TRBV5-4 with TRBJ1-4; 7 bases are shared with TRBD1. The source is a man younger than 35 in good health. Some clones in this sample may be carry-over from other donors' samples. The CDR3 DNA is TGTGCCAGCAGCTTGGGCGGCAGGGGGTTGATTAATGAAAAACTGTTTTTT. It is translated as CASSLGGRGLINEKLFF.